Following are 22 T cell receptor beta chains from one sample sequenced in a study of PD-1 blockade in classical Hodgkin lymphoma (dated by TCRdb to 2019 to 2021). The time point label here, explained by the study, means: cycle 2 day 1 (C2D1) of nivolumab. Relapse after autologous stem cell transplantation had occurred in all trial patients, and cohorts A, B and C were distinguished by prior brentuximab vedotin exposure. Libraries were prepared through the immunoSEQ multiplex PCR assay. TCRdb provides this immuneACCESS table in a form limited to in-frame rearrangements. Some clones are lacking; in checked studies, under half of them reflect an unresolved V gene, and why the rest are absent is not known. The sample profile shows more than 140,000 clones; less than 80% of them were found once. Roughly a tenth of the sample belongs to the ten largest clones. The sequencing used peripheral blood mononuclear cells (PBMCs), collected before the second cycle of nivolumab. These receptors were taken from a human donor with classical Hodgkin lymphoma.

CDR3 DNA: TGTGCCAGCAGCCCTTTTCCGAGTCATCAGCCCCAGCATTTT. It yields the protein CASSPFPSHQPQHF. This rearrangement joins TRBV7-9 to TRBJ1-5; D unclear. The germline V gene encodes CDR1 SEHNR and CDR2 FQNEAQ (reference sequence). Trimming shortened V by 5 bases and J by 5 bases, and 13 bases separated the two germline ends. CDR3 length equals 14 residues.

The CDR3 here is CASKSGFTSTDTQYF. In DNA, the CDR3 is TGTGCCAGTAAGAGCGGGTTCACCAGCACAGATACGCAGTATTTT. The chain links TRBV27 to TRBJ2-3; D perhaps matches TRBD2 (6 bases). Germline values: CDR1 MNHEY, CDR2 SMNVEV (reference sequence). The V gene lost 9 bases and the J gene lost 0 bases, with 16 bases spanning the gap. The CDR3 length is 15 residues.

This rearrangement joins TRBV25-1 to TRBJ2-3, with a possible D match to TRBD2 (5 bases). The germline V gene has CDR1 MGHDK and CDR2 SYGVNS. Trimming took off 6 bases at V and 3 bases at J, with 16 bases between the two ends. This CDR3 has 15 amino acids. In nucleotides, the CDR3 is TGTGCCAGCAGGGGTGCGGGTGGAACAACAGATACGCAGTATTTT. Translation: CASRGAGGTTDTQYF. Together with reference TRBV25-1 and TRBJ2-3, the CDR3 gives the full variable domain: EADIYQTPRYLVIGTGKKITLECSQTMGHDKMYWYQQDPGMELHLIHYSYGVNSTEKGDLSSESTVSRIRTEHFPLTLESARPSHTSQYLCASRGAGGTTDTQYFGPGTRLTVL.

The chain is built from TRBV4-2 and TRBJ2-1; D unclear. CDR1 and CDR2 (germline): LGHNA, YNFKEQ. The CDR3 runs 17 residues. V lost 2 bases and J lost 0, with 14 bases in between. Here the CDR3 reads CASSQQPLHSSYNEQFF. The CDR3 nucleotides are TGTGCCAGCAGCCAACAACCACTCCATAGCTCCTACAATGAGCAGTTCTTC.

CDR3 region: CASSQDLGAQTQYF. The CDR3 coding sequence is TGCGCCAGCAGCCAAGATCTCGGGGCACAGACCCAGTACTTC. The chain employs TRBV4-1 and TRBJ2-5; the D call may be TRBD1 or TRBD2 (5 bases each). Germline V gene sequence: CDR1 MGHRA, CDR2 YSYEKL. Trimming took off 0 bases at V and 6 bases at J, with 11 bases between the two ends. The CDR3 is made up of 14 amino acids.

V gene TRBV6-1 combines with J gene TRBJ2-1; either TRBD1 or TRBD2 may fit D (5 bases each). V lost 11 bases to trimming and J lost 11 bases, with 22 bases between them. The CDR3 extends over 13 amino acids. Germline CDR1 reads MNHNS; CDR2 reads SASEGT. For the CDR3, the DNA is TGTGCCGGCACCGAGGGGTTTTACAACCAGCAGTTCTTC. It translates to CAGTEGFYNQQFF.

This rearrangement joins TRBV7-9 to TRBJ2-3; 9 nucleotides match TRBD1. V dropped 3 bases and J dropped 5; count of bases not matched to a gene: 9. The CDR3 has 16 residues. Germline V CDR1 and CDR2: SEHNR, FQNEAQ (reference sequence). CDR3 residues: CASSFPGQGSGDTQYF. The CDR3 region has the DNA TGTGCCAGCAGCTTCCCTGGACAGGGGTCCGGAGATACGCAGTATTTT.

The chain combines TRBV27 with TRBJ1-4, with D unclear. Per germline, CDR1 MNHEY and CDR2 SMNVEV (reference sequence). There are 15 residues in the CDR3. V was clipped by 3 bases and J by 6 bases, with 14 bases between them. CDR3 nucleotide sequence: TGTGCCAGCAGTTTGAACTTCGCCCTCTATGAAAAACTGTTTTTT. Amino acids: CASSLNFALYEKLFF.

A remark on this clone: Sequence at one end of the junction differs from germline and may be a read error. V and J are TRBV7-7 and TRBJ2-5; D is uncertain. CDR3 length equals 13 residues. Looked up from germline, CDR1 is SSHAT and CDR2 is FNYEAQ (reference sequence). The CDR3 nucleotides read TGTGCTAGCAGCTTTGGGGTTCAAGAGACCCAGTACTTC. Translation: CASSFGVQETQYF.

This rearrangement joins TRBV5-1 to TRBJ1-4, with 8 bases lining up with TRBD1. The CDR3 consists of 15 residues. Germline values: CDR1 SGHRS, CDR2 YFSETQ. V gave up 4 bases and J gave up 8 bases; unmatched junction bases: 10. CDR3 amino acids: CASSPRDRWSEKLFF. The CDR3 coding sequence is TGCGCCAGCAGCCCACGGGACAGGTGGAGCGAAAAACTGTTTTTT.

The chain carries TRBV4-2 and TRBJ2-7; TRBD1 is a possible D gene (6 bases). This CDR3 comprises 16 residues. CDR1 is LGHNA and CDR2 is YNFKEQ in the germline V gene. Deletions cut 1 base from V and 3 bases from J, with 16 bases between. The CDR3 bases are TGTGCCAGCAGCCAAGGGAATGACAGGAGAAGCTACGAGCAGTACTTC. It translates to CASSQGNDRRSYEQYF.

The rearrangement links TRBV19 to TRBJ2-5; the D gene could be TRBD1 or TRBD2 (6 bases each). V lost 3 bases and J lost 9, with 8 bases in between. Germline V lookup: CDR1 LNHDA, CDR2 SQIVND (reference sequence). This CDR3 contains 11 residues. The CDR3 DNA reads as TGTGCCAGTAGTATGGAGGGGGCCCAGTACTTC. This translates into CASSMEGAQYF.

The CDR3 region has the DNA TGTGCCAGCAGTCTGCTGACAGGGCGGTACTATGGCTACACCTTC. This translates into CASSLLTGRYYGYTF. V and J are TRBV27 and TRBJ1-2; TRBD1 matches at 7 bases. Germline V gene sequence: CDR1 MNHEY, CDR2 SMNVEV (reference sequence). This CDR3 has 15 amino acids. Losses at the gene ends were 5 bases for V and 3 bases for J; bases not matched to a gene: 9.

The rearrangement links TRBV18 to TRBJ2-3; no reliable D call. Germline CDR1 and CDR2: KGHSH and LQKENI. V lost 2 bases to trimming and J lost 1 base, with 7 bases between them. The CDR3 is made up of 14 amino acids. CDR3 residues: CASSPVQGTDTQYF. As DNA, the CDR3 is TGTGCCAGCTCACCAGTGCAGGGCACAGATACGCAGTATTTT.

This sequence joins TRBV10-3 and TRBJ2-2, with D hard to call. The CDR3 consists of 12 residues. V was cut by 10 bases and J by 7 bases, with 13 bases left in between. Germline loops: CDR1 ENHRY, CDR2 SYGVKD. The CDR3 region is CATQNYVGELFF. Here the CDR3 DNA reads TGTGCCACCCAGAATTATGTCGGGGAGCTGTTTTTT.

V usage is TRBV7-9 and J usage is TRBJ2-5, with D unresolved. The germline V gene has CDR1 SEHNR and CDR2 FQNEAQ (reference sequence). The CDR3 length is 13 residues. Trimming took 0 bases from V and 5 from J, leaving 7 bases between them. CDR3 amino acids: CASSLAGMETQYF. CDR3 in DNA: TGTGCCAGCAGCTTAGCAGGGATGGAGACCCAGTACTTC.

The chain carries TRBV6-1 and TRBJ2-1; the D gene is possibly TRBD1 (6 bases). Germline V gene sequence: CDR1 MNHNS, CDR2 SASEGT. V lost 7 bases to trimming and J lost 6 bases, with 16 bases between them. The CDR3 is made up of 14 amino acids. DNA for the CDR3: TGTGCCAGCACTCAGGGGTCAATTAGCAATGAGCAGTTCTTC. Its protein product is CASTQGSISNEQFF.

The chain has TRBV30 and TRBJ1-5; possibly TRBD1 for D (6 bases). The CDR3 consists of 13 residues. Germline lookup yields CDR1 GTSNPN and CDR2 SVGIG (reference sequence). Trimming took 2 bases from V and 3 from J, leaving 8 bases between them. The CDR3 DNA follows: TGTGCCTGGAGTACAGGGCTCAATCAGCCCCAGCATTTT. Its protein product is CAWSTGLNQPQHF. The full variable domain, with the rest looked up from reference TRBV30 and TRBJ1-5, is SQTIHQWPATLVQPVGSPLSLECTVEGTSNPNLYWYRQAAGRGLQLLFYSVGIGQISSEVPQNLSASRPQDRQFILSSKKLLLSDSGFYLCAWSTGLNQPQHFGDGTRLSIL.

This rearrangement joins TRBV7-6 to TRBJ2-7; 12 nucleotides match TRBD1. CDR1 and CDR2 (germline): SGHVS, FNYEAQ. This CDR3 spans 15 amino acids. The trim removed 5 bases at V and 6 bases at J, leaving 8 bases unmatched. The CDR3 nucleotides are TGTGCCAGCAGCCCGCAACCGGGACAGGGGGCCGAGCAGTACTTC. This translates into CASSPQPGQGAEQYF.

The rearrangement joins TRBV30 to TRBJ1-1; D gene unclear. V gave up 2 bases and J gave up 1 base, with 17 bases separating them. Germline V gene data show CDR1 as GTSNPN and CDR2 as SVGIG (reference sequence). The CDR3 consists of 16 residues. The CDR3 loop is CAWSIFGSRGNTEAFF. As DNA, the CDR3 is TGTGCCTGGAGTATTTTCGGGTCCCGGGGGAACACTGAAGCTTTCTTT.

CDR3 sequence: CASSPSRGWNTEAFF. CDR3 nucleotide sequence: TGTGCCAGCAGCCCCTCCAGGGGTTGGAACACTGAAGCTTTCTTT. The chain is built from TRBV7-2 and TRBJ1-1, with a weak D call TRBD1 (6 bases). The CDR3 is made up of 15 amino acids. The germline CDR1 and CDR2 sequences are SGHTA and FQGNSA. V gave up 5 bases and J gave up 1 base, with 14 bases separating them.

CDR3 in DNA: TGTGCCAGCAGTCCTGGACAGACCTATGGCTACACCTTC. It is translated as CASSPGQTYGYTF. The V gene is TRBV6-5, the J gene TRBJ1-2, with D perhaps TRBD1 (6 bases). The CDR3 sequence is 13 residues long. Germline V gene sequence: CDR1 MNHEY, CDR2 SVGAGI. The V and J ends lost 5 bases and 4 bases respectively, with 11 bases between them.